This is a list of T cell receptor beta chains from one sample in a study of cytomegalovirus exposure and HLA in healthy donors. The repertoire was sequenced with immunoSEQ multiplex PCR; TCRdb's copy has only in-frame clones and lacks some. The data show 100,000 to 150,000 clones, around 80% seen once. The sample consisted of PBMCs. Receptor source: a female donor in good health and CMV-seropositive. Each CDR3 is given with its conserved first and last residue. D genes are given only for firm matches. Not all rows give a size; the values are once, few, many and, for expanded clones, a class.

D: .; J: TRBJ1-5; V: TRBV19; size: .; CDR3: CASSIPGAGQPQHF; DNA: TGTGCCAGTAGTATACCAGGGGCAGGACAGCCCCAGCATTTT
D: TRBD1; J: TRBJ1-5; V: TRBV6-5; size: few; CDR3: CASKGDRGPQPQHF; DNA: TGTGCCAGCAAAGGGGACAGGGGGCCTCAGCCCCAGCATTTT
D: TRBD1; J: TRBJ2-7; V: TRBV29-1; size: .; CDR3: CSAWTGAYEQYF; DNA: TGCAGCGCCTGGACAGGGGCCTACGAGCAGTACTTC
D: .; J: TRBJ2-6; V: TRBV4-2; size: few; CDR3: CASSQEGLGGNGANVLTF; DNA: TGTGCCAGCAGCCAAGAGGGACTAGGGGGCAATGGGGCCAACGTCCTGACTTTC
D: .; J: TRBJ2-5; V: TRBV7-3; size: .; CDR3: CASSLISQETQYF; DNA: TGTGCCAGCAGCTTAATATCCCAAGAGACCCAGTACTTC
D: .; J: TRBJ2-6; V: TRBV7-2; size: .; CDR3: CASSLAVGGALSGANVLTF; DNA: TGTGCCAGCAGCTTAGCGGTAGGGGGGGCCCTCTCTGGGGCCAACGTCCTGACTTTC
D: .; J: TRBJ1-1; V: TRBV5-1; size: .; CDR3: CASSRIGGSTEAFF; DNA: TGCGCCAGCAGCAGGATTGGAGGGTCCACTGAAGCTTTCTTT
D: .; J: TRBJ2-5; V: TRBV5-5; size: few; CDR3: CASSPHSRQETQYF; DNA: TGTGCCAGCAGCCCCCACTCTCGGCAAGAGACCCAGTACTTC
D: .; J: TRBJ2-2; V: TRBV11-2; size: .; CDR3: CASSLYGPHTGELFF; DNA: TGTGCCAGCAGCTTATATGGCCCCCACACCGGGGAGCTGTTTTTT
D: .; J: TRBJ2-7; V: TRBV9; size: .; CDR3: CASSVGTTYEQYF; DNA: TGTGCCAGCAGCGTAGGGACAACCTACGAGCAGTACTTC
D: TRBD2; J: TRBJ2-2; V: TRBV6-6; size: few; CDR3: CASRSSGMNTGELFF; DNA: TGTGCCAGCAGATCTAGCGGGATGAACACCGGGGAGCTGTTTTTT
D: .; J: TRBJ1-1; V: TRBV9; size: few; CDR3: CASSVAGGAGTEAFF; DNA: TGTGCCAGCAGCGTAGCGGGTGGGGCCGGCACTGAAGCTTTCTTT
D: .; J: TRBJ1-1; V: TRBV11-2; size: .; CDR3: CASSLGRGNTEAFF; DNA: TGTGCCAGCAGCTTAGGTCGGGGGAACACTGAAGCTTTCTTT
D: .; J: TRBJ1-4; V: TRBV28; size: .; CDR3: CASSLRGWSSTNEKLFF; DNA: TGTGCCAGCAGCTTGCGGGGGTGGAGTTCAACTAATGAAAAACTGTTTTTT
D: .; J: TRBJ1-2; V: TRBV6-1; size: .; CDR3: CASSEGGTRLNYGYTF; DNA: TGTGCCAGCAGTGAAGGGGGGACACGACTTAACTATGGCTACACCTTC
D: TRBD2; J: TRBJ2-3; V: TRBV4-2; size: few; CDR3: CASSQAGGADTQYF; DNA: TGTGCCAGCAGCCAAGCCGGGGGGGCAGATACGCAGTATTTT
D: TRBD2; J: TRBJ2-1; V: TRBV4-1; size: .; CDR3: CASSQSSGRYNEQFF; DNA: TGCGCCAGCAGCCAGTCTAGCGGGAGGTACAATGAGCAGTTCTTC